This entry concerns a single T cell receptor beta chain. This specimen comes from a study of blood T cell repertoires in COVID-19. Study background: Material from acute and convalescent COVID-19 was sourced from the United States, Italy and Spain. The analysed material was cDNA or gDNA that came from T cells, B-cell-depleted T cells, or PBMCs.

Source study methods: Amplification of reference gene primers provided the estimated nucleated cell counts. Sequencing used immunoSEQ multiplex PCR; TCRdb keeps in-frame clones, though not all of them. V and J calls plus clone size are reproduced from that table; the DNA served to infer D and trimming. The sample contains approximately 240,000 clones, about 88% of which appear only once. With V trimmed by 5 bases and J by 4 bases, 4 bases remained unmatched. Germline CDR1 is MNHEY and CDR2 is SMNVEV (reference sequence). The CDR3 extends over 13 amino acids. Input material: peripheral blood. The clonotype was recovered from a middle-aged woman who had recovered from COVID-19. The chain has TRBV27 and TRBJ2-5; TRBD1 aligns across 7 bases. Here the CDR3 DNA reads TGTGCCAGCAGTGCTAACAGGGGAGAGACCCAGTACTTC. Its translation is CASSANRGETQYF.